This entry lists 9 T cell receptor beta chains sequenced from one sample in a study of OX40 agonist ivuxolimab in advanced cancers. TCRdb keeps only in-frame clones here, not all; method: immunoSEQ multiplex PCR. This table has approximately 30,000 clones, less than 95% appearing once. This sample comprised CD4+ or CD8+ T cells sorted from blood, obtained in a trial of the OX40 agonist ivuxolimab. These receptors all come from an adult with an advanced solid tumor such as melanoma, head and neck, liver or kidney cancer.

This chain uses TRBV2 with TRBJ2-7; TRBD1 matches 9 bases. This CDR3 spans 15 amino acids. Germline lookup yields CDR1 SNHLY and CDR2 FYNNEI. Unmatched junction bases numbered 1, after V lost 1 base and J lost 0 bases. The CDR3 sequence: CASSEVTGGSYEQYF. CDR3 bases: TGTGCCAGCAGTGAAGTGACAGGGGGCTCCTACGAGCAGTACTTC.

This chain connects TRBV29-1 to TRBJ2-2, with D maybe TRBD1 (6 bases). V was cut by 7 bases and J by 7 bases, with 16 bases left in between. The CDR3 loop spans 13 amino acids. CDR1 SQVTM and CDR2 ANQGSEA come from the germline V gene. The CDR3 nucleotides read TGCAGCGCATGGGACATATCGCGCGGGGAGCTGTTTTTT. It translates to CSAWDISRGELFF.

This chain connects TRBV6-6 to TRBJ1-5; no definite D call. Germline V gene data show CDR1 as MNHNY and CDR2 as SVGAGI (reference sequence). V was pared by 6 bases and J by 0 bases, with 9 bases between. The CDR3 is made up of 14 amino acids. The CDR3 sequence: CASRASPSNQPQHF. CDR3 nucleotide sequence: TGTGCCAGCAGGGCTTCTCCTAGCAATCAGCCCCAGCATTTT.

The V and J genes are TRBV11-3 and TRBJ2-1, with 8 nucleotides matching TRBD2. V trimming: 3 bases; J trimming: 4 bases; junction bases outside the gene matches: 11. This CDR3 is 17 amino acids long. Germline V gives CDR1 SGHNT, CDR2 YENEEA. The CDR3 region has the DNA TGTGCCAGCAGCTTGGGAGAAAGCGGGAGTTATTACAATGAGCAGTTCTTC. Translated: CASSLGESGSYYNEQFF.

The J gene is TRBJ2-1, the V gene TRBV27, with 8 nucleotides matching TRBD2. The germline CDR1 and CDR2 sequences are MNHEY and SMNVEV (reference sequence). The CDR3 consists of 15 residues. After removal of 4 bases from V and 4 bases from J, the junction contained 6 bases not matched to a gene. CDR3 residues: CASSSGLGLYNEQFF. DNA of the CDR3: TGTGCCAGCAGTTCGGGACTAGGGTTGTACAATGAGCAGTTCTTC.

V usage is TRBV7-9 and J usage is TRBJ2-1; tentatively, D is TRBD2 (6 bases). With 5 bases removed from V and 2 bases from J, the gap between germline ends came to 16 bases. This CDR3 contains 16 residues. CDR1 and CDR2 from the germline V gene are SEHNR and FQNEAQ (reference sequence). The CDR3, as DNA: TGTGCCAGCAGCCAGCTCGGAGGGCAGGCCTACAATGAGCAGTTCTTC. The encoded protein is CASSQLGGQAYNEQFF.

This chain connects TRBV5-6 to TRBJ2-7; no firm D call. The CDR3 spans 16 residues. CDR1 and CDR2 (germline): SGHDT, YYEEEE. Trimming shortened V by 1 base and J by 2 bases, and 16 bases separated the two germline ends. CDR3 sequence: CASSLLLGGRAYEQYF. Written as DNA, the CDR3 is TGTGCCAGCAGCTTGCTGCTCGGTGGCCGAGCCTACGAGCAGTACTTC.

This clone has only one observation. This chain connects TRBV30 to TRBJ2-1, with D hard to call. Germline assignment: CDR1 GTSNPN and CDR2 SVGIG (reference sequence). This CDR3 comprises 13 residues. Trimming took off 0 bases at V and 3 bases at J, with 6 bases between the two ends. CDR3 protein: CAWSVNHYNEQFF. The CDR3 coding sequence is TGTGCCTGGAGTGTCAACCACTACAATGAGCAGTTCTTC.

V is TRBV7-6 and J is TRBJ1-3; D not certain. Germline V lookup: CDR1 SGHVS, CDR2 FNYEAQ. V lost 5 bases and J lost 0, with 14 bases in between. The CDR3 has 16 amino acids. CDR3: CASSPTVGPSGNTIYF. CDR3 bases: TGTGCCAGCAGCCCAACGGTGGGTCCCTCTGGAAACACCATATATTTT. The complete variable domain, with remaining parts taken from reference TRBV7-6 and TRBJ1-3, reads GAGVSQSPRYKVTKRGQDVALRCDPISGHVSLYWYRQALGQGPEFLTYFNYEAQQDKSGLPNDRFSAERPEGSISTLTIQRTEQRDSAMYRCASSPTVGPSGNTIYFGEGSWLTVV.